The 9 T cell receptor beta chains listed next were all sequenced from one sample in a study of OX40 agonist ivuxolimab in advanced cancers. Profiling relied on immunoSEQ multiplex PCR, and the TCRdb table lists in-frame clones only, not all of them. The top ten hold approximately 1.7% of the sample, which has tens of thousands of clones, about 87% seen once. The sample here was CD4+ or CD8+ T cells sorted from blood, taken in a trial of the OX40 agonist ivuxolimab. The receptor source for this set is an adult with an advanced solid tumor such as melanoma, head and neck, liver or kidney cancer.

The chain joins TRBV7-2 to TRBJ2-4, with TRBD1 matching 7 bases. The CDR3 is made up of 16 amino acids. The J segment lost 2 bases and the V segment lost 2 bases, leaving 6 bases of the junction unmatched. The V gene's germline CDR1 is SGHTA and CDR2 FQGNSA. The CDR3 DNA reads as TGTGCCAGCAGCTTATACAGGGGCGGAACCAAAAACATTCAGTACTTC. This encodes CASSLYRGGTKNIQYF. Drawing the rest from reference TRBV7-2 and TRBJ2-4, the complete variable domain is GAGVSQSPSNKVTEKGKDVELRCDPISGHTALYWYRQSLGQGLEFLIYFQGNSAPDKSGLPSDRFSAERTGGSVSTLTIQRTQQEDSAVYLCASSLYRGGTKNIQYFGAGTRLSVL.

The V call is TRBV9, the J call TRBJ2-3; D tentatively reads TRBD1 or TRBD2 (5 bases each). This CDR3 has 15 amino acids. Germline V lookup: CDR1 SGDLS, CDR2 YYNGEE. V lost 3 bases to trimming and J lost 1 base, with 12 bases between them. Here the CDR3 DNA reads TGTGCCAGCAGCGCCGGGGCTAGAGGCACAGATACGCAGTATTTT. Translating it yields CASSAGARGTDTQYF.

The rearrangement links TRBV11-2 to TRBJ2-6; the D is unclear. CDR3 length equals 14 residues. Looked up from germline, CDR1 is SGHAT and CDR2 is FQNNGV. The V end lost 3 bases, the J end lost 0 bases, and 3 bases lay between the germline ends. The CDR3 here is CASSFRSGANVLTF. The CDR3 bases are TGTGCCAGCAGCTTTCGCTCTGGGGCCAACGTCCTGACTTTC.

The gene calls are TRBV28 and TRBJ2-6; no reliable D call. The germline V gene encodes CDR1 MDHEN and CDR2 SYDVKM. The CDR3 consists of 15 residues. Trimming pared 3 bases from V and 0 bases from J, leaving 6 bases between. The CDR3 DNA is TGTGCCAGCAGTTTGGTTTCCTCTGGGGCCAACGTCCTGACTTTC. Translation: CASSLVSSGANVLTF.

V and J are TRBV6-1 and TRBJ1-4; D remains unclear. This CDR3 comprises 12 residues. From germline, CDR1 is MNHNS and CDR2 SASEGT. With 7 bases removed from V and 7 bases from J, the gap between germline ends came to 10 bases. The CDR3 loop reads CASMAVGEKLFF. CDR3 DNA sequence: TGTGCCAGCATGGCAGTTGGTGAAAAACTGTTTTTT.

The rearrangement links TRBV5-4 to TRBJ1-1, with 8 positions matching TRBD1. This CDR3 has 14 amino acids. Trimming took 4 bases from V and 0 from J; bases not matched to a gene: 2. Germline V gene lookup returns CDR1 SGHNT and CDR2 YYREEE (reference sequence). CDR3: CASSPGGLNTEAFF. The CDR3 DNA follows: TGTGCCAGCAGCCCAGGGGGCCTGAACACTGAAGCTTTCTTT.

This clone was picked up a small number of times. The rearrangement joins TRBV12-5 to TRBJ2-1, with 8 bases identical to TRBD1. V was clipped by 4 bases and J by 7 bases; unmatched bases: 9. The germline V gene has CDR1 LGHNT and CDR2 FRNRAP. The CDR3 loop spans 15 amino acids. In DNA form, the CDR3 reads TGTGCTAGTGGTTCCACGGGACAGGTCTTGAATGAGCAGTTCTTC. It specifies CASGSTGQVLNEQFF.

The rearrangement joins TRBV7-9 to TRBJ1-1, with D unresolved. The CDR3 loop spans 13 amino acids. CDR1 SEHNR and CDR2 FQNEAQ come from the germline V gene (reference sequence). Trimming cost V 5 bases and J 6 bases, with 13 bases left between them. The CDR3 region is CASSLTGSAEAFF. The CDR3 bases are TGTGCCAGCAGCCTAACGGGGTCGGCTGAAGCTTTCTTT.

The chain joins TRBV2 to TRBJ2-1, with 13 positions matching TRBD2. Germline CDR1 reads SNHLY; CDR2 reads FYNNEI. CDR3 size: 17 residues. Losses at the gene ends were 3 bases for V and 8 bases for J; bases not matched to a gene: 10. For the CDR3, the DNA is TGTGCCAGCAGTGATCCCGCCGGGACTAGCGGGGTCGATGAGCAGTTCTTC. Encoded protein: CASSDPAGTSGVDEQFF.